The rows below give T cell receptor beta chains drawn from one sample of a study of T cells in Graves' hyperthyroidism and ophthalmopathy. One entry per CDR3 protein, called by TCRdb with MiXCR from the multiplex PCR reads. The sample shows hundreds of thousands of distinct CDR3 sequences, approximately 15% of them seen only once. Input material: blood. These receptors originate from a woman between 40 and 55 years old with Graves' ophthalmopathy. The CDR3 runs from the conserved cysteine through the conserved F or W. The order of the fields is J gene, clone size, V gene, D gene, CDR3 DNA, CDR3 protein. The D gene is left open where the match is weak. Only part of the rows carry a size: once, few, many, or a class if the clone is expanded.

J gene: TRBJ1-1
clone size: many
V gene: TRBV30
D gene: -
CDR3 DNA: TGTGCCTGGAGGTCGTTAGAGGAAGCTTTCTTT
CDR3 protein: CAWRSLEEAFF

J gene: TRBJ2-3
clone size: few
V gene: TRBV12-3/TRBV12-4
D gene: -
CDR3 DNA: TGTGCCAGCAGTTTGGGCGGGCTGGCCACGCAGTATTTT
CDR3 protein: CASSLGGLATQYF

J gene: TRBJ1-2
clone size: -
V gene: TRBV11-2
D gene: -
CDR3 DNA: TGTGCCAGCAGCTCCCGGGACGTCTTCTCCGGCTACACCTTC
CDR3 protein: CASSSRDVFSGYTF

J gene: TRBJ2-3
clone size: -
V gene: TRBV24-1
D gene: -
CDR3 DNA: TGTGCCACCAGTGATTCCCCCGACGACACAGATACGCAGTATTTT
CDR3 protein: CATSDSPDDTDTQYF

J gene: TRBJ2-1
clone size: -
V gene: TRBV28
D gene: TRBD1
CDR3 DNA: TGTGCCAGCACCTCGGGACAGGGGGCGCGGGGTGAGCAGTTCTTC
CDR3 protein: CASTSGQGARGEQFF

J gene: TRBJ2-1
clone size: -
V gene: TRBV29-1
D gene: -
CDR3 DNA: TGCAGCGTTGAACCCAGGGGGAGGGATGAGCAGTTCTTC
CDR3 protein: CSVEPRGRDEQFF

J gene: TRBJ2-3
clone size: -
V gene: TRBV28
D gene: -
CDR3 DNA: TGTGCCAGCAGTTTATATCCCACAGGGCGGACAGATACGCAGTATTTT
CDR3 protein: CASSLYPTGRTDTQYF

J gene: TRBJ2-5
clone size: many
V gene: TRBV7-8
D gene: TRBD1
CDR3 DNA: TGTGCCAGCAGCTTAGGTAGAAGGACAGGGAAGGAGACCCAGTACTTC
CDR3 protein: CASSLGRRTGKETQYF

J gene: TRBJ2-2
clone size: -
V gene: TRBV7-9
D gene: TRBD1
CDR3 DNA: TGTGCCAGCAGCTATAGGGGGCAGGATCCCGGGGAGCTGTTTTTT
CDR3 protein: CASSYRGQDPGELFF

J gene: TRBJ2-7
clone size: many
V gene: TRBV20-1
D gene: -
CDR3 DNA: TGCAGTGCTAGCAAAGACGGGTCTTACGAGCAGTACTTC
CDR3 protein: CSASKDGSYEQYF

J gene: TRBJ2-1
clone size: many
V gene: TRBV5-1
D gene: -
CDR3 DNA: TGCGCCAGCAGCCTGGGGGATGGCAATGAGCAGTTCTTC
CDR3 protein: CASSLGDGNEQFF

J gene: TRBJ1-1
clone size: many
V gene: TRBV9
D gene: -
CDR3 DNA: TGTGCCAGCAGCGTAGGGGTAGGAGGAGGGTTCACTGAAGCTTTCTTT
CDR3 protein: CASSVGVGGGFTEAFF

J gene: TRBJ2-5
clone size: many
V gene: TRBV12-3/TRBV12-4
D gene: -
CDR3 DNA: TGTGCCAGCAGACCCGGGACACGTCAAGAGACCCAGTACTTC
CDR3 protein: CASRPGTRQETQYF

J gene: TRBJ1-4
clone size: -
V gene: TRBV15
D gene: -
CDR3 DNA: TGTGCCACCAGCAGAGTCGGCAGGGCGGGTGAAAAACTGTTTTTT
CDR3 protein: CATSRVGRAGEKLFF

J gene: TRBJ1-5
clone size: many
V gene: TRBV12-3/TRBV12-4
D gene: -
CDR3 DNA: TGTGCCAGCAGACAGAGGGATCAGCCCCAGCATTTT
CDR3 protein: CASRQRDQPQHF

J gene: TRBJ2-7
clone size: -
V gene: TRBV7-9
D gene: -
CDR3 DNA: TGTGCCAGCAGCCCAACAGGACCTCCAGGGGAGCAGTACTTC
CDR3 protein: CASSPTGPPGEQYF

J gene: TRBJ2-1
clone size: -
V gene: TRBV9
D gene: TRBD2
CDR3 DNA: TGTGCCAGCAGCGTAGTTGGTGGTGGGAGGGCCATATATGAGCAGTTCTTC
CDR3 protein: CASSVVGGGRAIYEQFF

J gene: TRBJ2-1
clone size: many
V gene: TRBV29-1
D gene: TRBD2
CDR3 DNA: TGCAGCGTTGAAGGCCAGACCGGGACTAGCGGGAGTGATGAGCAGTTCTTC
CDR3 protein: CSVEGQTGTSGSDEQFF